This entry describes one T cell receptor (beta chain). Its antigen remains unknown. Repertoires were generated with immunoSEQ multiplex PCR, while TCRdb's copy carries only in-frame clones and drops some. Of under 40,000 clones in the sample, 94% were seen once. This sample was taken from a study of T cells in tuberculosis. Study summary: IGRA-negative adolescents, IGRA-positive adolescents with latent tuberculosis and adults with active tuberculosis formed this South African cohort.

Study-wide results and limits: Active tuberculosis alpha repertoires lay closer to GMM-specific TCRs than controls'. The TCR-beta difference was not significant; alpha differences partly reflected length.

The germline CDR1 and CDR2 sequences are LNHDA and SQIVND (reference sequence). The CDR3 is 11 residues long. The V and J ends lost 6 bases and 3 bases respectively, with 5 bases between them. J is TRBJ2-5 and V is TRBV19; D not certain. This clonotype was sampled from a donor aged 5 to 30 with latent tuberculosis or without tuberculosis infection. The sequenced sample consisted of PBMCs. CDR3 nucleotide sequence: TGTGCCAGTAGGCAGAAAGAGACCCAGTACTTC. Translating it yields CASRQKETQYF.